The next 32 T cell receptor beta chains were all read from a single sample in a study of shared clonotypes between healthy human individuals. Only in-frame clones appear in the TCRdb table, and some are missing; sequencing was by immunoSEQ multiplex PCR. Among 740,000 or so clones, more than 70% were seen once, and the ten largest hold 1.5% to 2%. Source material: memory CD4+ T cells sorted from blood. The subset is: CD45RA-negative fraction. Every receptor here comes from a woman in her twenties or thirties in good health.

The rearrangement links TRBV4-1 to TRBJ1-5; D remains unclear. Germline CDR1 MGHRA, CDR2 YSYEKL. The germline V and J ends were trimmed by 0 bases and 0 bases, with 18 bases remaining between them. The CDR3 covers 19 residues. For the CDR3, the DNA is TGCGCCAGCAGCCAAGATTCGGGCAGGAGTATCTATAGCAATCAGCCCCAGCATTTT. Translation: CASSQDSGRSIYSNQPQHF.

The chain carries TRBV5-1 and TRBJ1-2; 9 bases align to TRBD1. CDR1 and CDR2 from the germline V gene are SGHRS and YFSETQ. J was trimmed by 7 bases and V by 4 bases; bases with no gene match: 5. This CDR3 has 13 residues. The chain's CDR3 is CASSSTGGRGYTF. The CDR3 DNA is TGCGCCAGCAGCAGTACAGGGGGCCGTGGCTACACCTTC.

This chain connects TRBV6-4 to TRBJ2-2; TRBD2 matches 11 bases. The germline gives CDR1 MRHNA, CDR2 SNTAGT. V gave up 5 bases and J gave up 2 bases; unmatched junction bases: 4. The CDR3 totals 16 residues. CDR3 DNA sequence: TGTGCCAGCAGTCGACTAGCGGGAACAAACACCGGGGAGCTGTTTTTT. Amino acid sequence: CASSRLAGTNTGELFF.

The chain recombines TRBV28 with TRBJ1-2, with D possibly matching TRBD1 (6 bases). The CDR3 is 19 amino acids. Trimming shortened V by 2 bases and J by 0 bases, and 22 bases separated the two germline ends. Germline V gene data show CDR1 as MDHEN and CDR2 as SYDVKM. For the CDR3, the DNA is TGTGCCAGCAGTTTAGTCCGATGGAGAAGGGACATAGCTAACTATGGCTACACCTTC. Protein product: CASSLVRWRRDIANYGYTF.

The rearrangement uses TRBV6-5 and TRBJ1-2; 7 nucleotides align to TRBD1. The CDR3 is 15 amino acids. Trimming cost V 10 bases and J 5 bases; bases outside gene matches: 16. The germline gives CDR1 MNHEY, CDR2 SVGAGI. The CDR3 loop reads CAIRQGRAPSYGYTF. The CDR3 DNA reads TGTGCCATCAGACAGGGAAGGGCTCCAAGTTATGGCTACACCTTC.

This clone was recorded a few times. The V gene is TRBV21-1, the J gene TRBJ1-5. TRBV21-1 is a recognized pseudogene. The CDR3 is made up of 19 amino acids. In nucleotides, the CDR3 is TGTGCCAGCAGCAAAGTTTTGTTTAGGGAAGCGAGGGTCAATCAGCCCCAGCATTTT. This encodes CASSKVLFREARVNQPQHF.

The count of this clone is one. A far larger clone is just one base off, so this is likely a read error. Other DNA sequences from this sample encode an identical CDR3 as well. This chain connects TRBV28 to TRBJ2-2; 11 bases map to TRBD1. This CDR3 has 16 residues. After removal of 4 bases from V and 4 bases from J, the junction contained 5 bases not matched to a gene. Germline loops: CDR1 MDHEN, CDR2 SYDVKM. In DNA form, the CDR3 reads TGTGCCAGCAGTTACCTAGGGACAGGGGGCACCGGGGAGCTGTTTTTT. The encoded protein is CASSYLGTGGTGELFF.

The chain uses TRBV11-3 and TRBJ1-3, with D uncertain. Trimming removed 5 bases at V and 0 bases at J, with 11 bases between. Germline assignment: CDR1 SGHNT and CDR2 YENEEA. This CDR3 has 15 amino acids. The CDR3 loop reads CASSLLEFSGNTIYF. The CDR3 nucleotides are TGTGCCAGCAGCCTACTCGAGTTCTCTGGAAACACCATATATTTT.

This clone was observed a few times. The V call is TRBV5-8, the J call TRBJ1-2; unclear D gene. CDR3 length equals 14 residues. Germline CDR1 is SGHTS and CDR2 is YDEGEE. Trimming pared 0 bases from V and 5 bases from J, leaving 11 bases between. CDR3 nucleotides: TGTGCCAGCAGCTTGGGAATCGGTTTTTATGGCTACACCTTC. Translated: CASSLGIGFYGYTF.

This clone was counted a few times. This chain links TRBV5-8 with TRBJ1-5; D is uncertain. This CDR3 contains 15 residues. Between the trimmed V and J ends, which lost 4 bases and 0 bases, there was a span of 11 bases. The V gene's germline CDR1 is SGHTS and CDR2 YDEGEE. Written as DNA, the CDR3 is TGTGCCAGCAGCCGACAATGGGGTAGCAATCAGCCCCAGCATTTT. Translated, it gives CASSRQWGSNQPQHF.

The chain couples TRBV5-1 to TRBJ1-6; the match to TRBD1 covers 7 bases. The V gene's germline CDR1 is SGHRS and CDR2 YFSETQ. The CDR3 has 13 amino acids. The V and J ends lost 4 bases and 6 bases, in that order; junction bases with no gene match: 1. The CDR3 spells CASSRDSNSPLHF. Here the CDR3 DNA reads TGCGCCAGCAGCAGGGACAGTAATTCACCCCTCCACTTT.

The chain is built from TRBV2 and TRBJ2-3, with TRBD1 matching 7 bases. The germline V gene has CDR1 SNHLY and CDR2 FYNNEI. The J segment lost 2 bases and the V segment lost 8 bases, leaving 4 bases of the junction unmatched. The CDR3 length is 13 residues. The chain's CDR3 is CASDRDPTDTQYF. The CDR3 nucleotides are TGTGCCAGCGACAGGGACCCCACAGATACGCAGTATTTT.

CDR3 nucleotides: TGTGCCAGCAGCACCCGACAGGGGGAAGAGACCCAGTACTTC. Protein: CASSTRQGEETQYF. This rearrangement joins TRBV7-2 to TRBJ2-5; TRBD1 matches 9 bases. CDR1 and CDR2 from the germline V gene are SGHTA and FQGNSA. CDR3 length: 14 residues. V lost 5 bases and J lost 3; bases outside the gene matches: 4.

This chain joins TRBV28 and TRBJ1-1; the D is unclear. Between the trimmed V and J ends, which lost 3 bases and 3 bases, there was a span of 5 bases. Germline values: CDR1 MDHEN, CDR2 SYDVKM. The CDR3 is 12 residues long. In nucleotides, the CDR3 is TGTGCCAGCAGTTTTTATCACACTGAAGCTTTCTTT. Residues: CASSFYHTEAFF. The entire variable domain, with the rest obtained from reference TRBV28 and TRBJ1-1, is as follows: DVKVTQSSRYLVKRTGEKVFLECVQDMDHENMFWYRQDPGLGLRLIYFSYDVKMKEKGDIPEGYSVSREKKERFSLILESASTNQTSMYLCASSFYHTEAFFGQGTRLTVV.

The rearrangement uses TRBV14 and TRBJ1-1; TRBD1 agrees at 8 bases. The V gene end was trimmed by 6 bases and the J gene end by 3 bases; junction bases not matched to a gene: 3. CDR3 size: 13 residues. Germline V CDR1 and CDR2: SGHDN, FVKESK. The CDR3 nucleotides read TGTGCCAGCAGTACACAGGGGGACACTGAAGCTTTCTTT. Amino acid sequence: CASSTQGDTEAFF.

The genes are TRBV30 and TRBJ1-5; no definite D call. The germline V gene encodes CDR1 GTSNPN and CDR2 SVGIG (reference sequence). The CDR3 is 17 residues long. V gave up 0 bases and J gave up 4 bases, with 19 bases separating them. CDR3 sequence reads: CAWSVRSDRAWNQPQHF. CDR3 bases: TGTGCCTGGAGTGTACGGTCAGACCGGGCTTGGAATCAGCCCCAGCATTTT.

This clone was seen a few times. Additional DNA sequences in this sample encode the identical CDR3. The chain employs TRBV19 and TRBJ1-5, with no clear D. Germline V gene data show CDR1 as LNHDA and CDR2 as SQIVND (reference sequence). The CDR3 runs 14 residues. V dropped 5 bases and J dropped 7 bases, with 15 bases sitting between them. The chain's CDR3 is CASSRAVGFQPQHF. In DNA form, the CDR3 reads TGTGCCAGTAGTCGTGCTGTAGGGTTCCAGCCCCAGCATTTT.

This clone was recorded a few times. This rearrangement joins TRBV27 to TRBJ2-7; D is unclear. V lost 4 bases and J 6 bases, leaving 13 bases between the germline ends. Germline V CDR1 and CDR2: MNHEY, SMNVEV (reference sequence). The CDR3 totals 13 residues. The CDR3 loop is CASSSYSLSEQYF. The CDR3 DNA reads TGTGCCAGCAGTTCCTACTCTTTATCCGAGCAGTACTTC.

This clone was seen more than once but under ten times. V gene TRBV6-5 combines with J gene TRBJ1-1; D gene ambiguous. CDR3 size: 15 residues. The ends were cut back, 8 bases at V and 7 bases at J, with 23 bases in the middle. Germline V gene lookup returns CDR1 MNHEY and CDR2 SVGAGI. CDR3 nucleotides: TGTGCCAGCCTAGGCAGTGGAGCTTCGGCGCATGAAGCTTTCTTT. It specifies CASLGSGASAHEAFF.

Only a few counts were recorded for this clone. J is TRBJ2-7 and V is TRBV30; the D gene could be TRBD1 or TRBD2 (5 bases each). The CDR3 totals 12 residues. Germline-derived CDR1 and CDR2 are GTSNPN and SVGIG (reference sequence). V lost 2 bases to trimming and J lost 2 bases, with 7 bases between them. The CDR3 coding sequence is TGTGCCTGGAGTCGGGGCGCCTACGAGCAGTACTTC. Residues: CAWSRGAYEQYF.

The genes are TRBV18 and TRBJ1-2; 10 nucleotides match TRBD1. Germline trimming cut 3 bases from V and 4 bases from J; bases unmatched to any gene: 14. Germline CDR1 and CDR2: KGHSH and LQKENI. The CDR3 is made up of 18 amino acids. CDR3 residues: CASSPNRQTTGGVYGYTF. The CDR3 DNA reads TGTGCCAGCTCACCCAACCGACAGACGACAGGGGGCGTCTATGGCTACACCTTC.

The table lists this clone with a few counts. This chain uses TRBV11-3 with TRBJ2-7, with D perhaps matching TRBD1 or TRBD2 (5 bases each). This CDR3 spans 15 amino acids. V shed 5 bases and J shed 3 bases, with 17 bases lying between them. Germline values: CDR1 SGHNT, CDR2 YENEEA. CDR3 sequence reads: CASSAGTRENYEQYF. The CDR3, as DNA: TGTGCCAGCAGCGCCGGGACCAGAGAGAACTACGAGCAGTACTTC.

As to this clone: The same CDR3 is also encoded by other DNA sequences in this sample. The rearrangement links TRBV5-6 to TRBJ1-3; D not certain. Per germline, CDR1 SGHDT and CDR2 YYEEEE. Trimming removed 2 bases at V and 2 bases at J, with 8 bases between. CDR3 length: 14 residues. The chain's CDR3 is CASSFLTAGNTIYF. DNA of the CDR3: TGTGCCAGCAGCTTTCTCACCGCTGGAAACACCATATATTTT. The full variable domain, rest sourced from reference TRBV5-6 and TRBJ1-3, is DAGVTQSPTHLIKTRGQQVTLRCSPKSGHDTVSWYQQALGQGPQFIFQYYEEEERQRGNFPDRFSGHQFPNYSSELNVNALLLGDSALYLCASSFLTAGNTIYFGEGSWLTVV.

The V gene is TRBV28, the J gene TRBJ1-4; possible D gene TRBD1, 5 bases. This CDR3 spans 15 amino acids. CDR1 and CDR2 from the germline V gene are MDHEN and SYDVKM. The V end lost 5 bases, the J end lost 3 bases, and 13 bases lay between the germline ends. CDR3 loop: CASSAGTDSNEKLFF. CDR3 in DNA: TGTGCCAGCAGTGCCGGGACGGATTCTAATGAAAAACTGTTTTTT.

The genes are TRBV2 and TRBJ1-1, with D perhaps TRBD1 (6 bases). Germline V gene data show CDR1 as SNHLY and CDR2 as FYNNEI. V was shortened by 4 bases and J by 1 base, with 10 bases between the two germline ends. The CDR3 covers 14 residues. The CDR3 DNA is TGTGCCAGCAGTGTTCAGGGGACGAACACTGAAGCTTTCTTT. Protein sequence: CASSVQGTNTEAFF.

CDR3 DNA sequence: TGTGCCAGCAGCTTAGGCGGCCCACGAGGATATAGCAATCAGCCCCAGCATTTT. Translating it yields CASSLGGPRGYSNQPQHF. J is TRBJ1-5 and V is TRBV13; D unresolved. V dropped 0 bases and J dropped 0 bases, with 15 bases sitting between them. The CDR3 runs 18 residues. Germline CDR1 and CDR2: PRHDT and FYEKMQ (reference sequence).

This clone was observed a few times. The chain links TRBV28 to TRBJ2-7, with D possibly being TRBD1 or TRBD2 (5 bases each). Germline V gene lookup returns CDR1 MDHEN and CDR2 SYDVKM. V lost 7 bases and J 2 bases, leaving 15 bases between the germline ends. The CDR3 runs to 14 residues. The DNA of the CDR3 is TGTGCCAGCAATGGGGGAGCGCGGGCCTACGAGCAGTACTTC. It specifies CASNGGARAYEQYF.

This clone was observed a few times. CDR3 in DNA: TGTGCCAGCAGTTTAACGGAGCGGGACGAGCAGTACTTC. It translates to CASSLTERDEQYF. The chain is built from TRBV27 and TRBJ2-7, with a possible D match to TRBD2 (6 bases). This CDR3 is built from 13 residues. The germline V gene has CDR1 MNHEY and CDR2 SMNVEV (reference sequence). V was clipped by 2 bases and J by 5 bases, with 10 bases between them.

This clone was counted ten times or more. The V gene is TRBV7-6, the J gene TRBJ2-7; perhaps TRBD2 as D (5 bases). Germline-derived CDR1 and CDR2 are SGHVS and FNYEAQ. CDR3 length: 13 amino acids. Trimming pared 1 base from V and 7 bases from J, leaving 11 bases between. This CDR3 is CASSLEGRGEQYF. DNA of the CDR3: TGTGCCAGCAGCTTAGAAGGCAGAGGGGAGCAGTACTTC.

The chain has TRBV6-1 and TRBJ1-1, with 7 positions matching TRBD1. This CDR3 contains 14 residues. J lost 1 base, V lost 4 bases, and 3 bases had no gene match. The germline V gene has CDR1 MNHNS and CDR2 SASEGT. DNA for the CDR3: TGTGCCAGCAGTGGACAGGGTTGGAACACTGAAGCTTTCTTT. Translation: CASSGQGWNTEAFF.

The chain combines TRBV7-2 with TRBJ2-1; TRBD2 matches at 11 bases. CDR3 size: 16 residues. V shed 3 bases, J shed 8 bases, and the junction held 9 bases outside the gene matches. Per the germline V gene, CDR1 is SGHTA and CDR2 is FQGNSA. The CDR3 is CASSLQLAGASHEQFF. In DNA, the CDR3 is TGTGCCAGCAGCTTGCAACTAGCGGGAGCGAGTCATGAGCAGTTCTTC.

This clone came up many times. V usage is TRBV2 and J usage is TRBJ2-5; TRBD2 aligns across 12 bases. V lost 3 bases to trimming and J lost 7 bases; unmatched junction nucleotides: 3. Germline V CDR1 and CDR2: SNHLY, FYNNEI. There are 14 residues in the CDR3. The CDR3, as DNA: TGTGCCAGCAGTGATATACTAGCGGGAGGGACCCAGTACTTC. Protein sequence: CASSDILAGGTQYF.